A single sample gave rise to the 30 T cell receptor beta chains below, sequenced in a study of blood T cells in healthy people across ages. Combining a sample-barcoded 5' primer with a J-beta primer mix, a second PCR ran for roughly 7 to 12 cycles. One entry per CDR3 protein results from TCRdb running MiXCR on the 5' RACE reads. Of 870,000 or so distinct CDR3 sequences in the sample, about 30% were seen once. The sequencing sample was made of blood. These TCRs come from a woman at least 80 years old in good health.

The J gene is TRBJ2-4, the V gene TRBV20-1; 8 nucleotides match TRBD2. This CDR3 is 16 amino acids long. Germline V gene sequence: CDR1 DFQATT, CDR2 SNEGSKA (reference sequence). J lost 0 bases, V lost 6 bases, and 10 bases had no gene match. Here the CDR3 DNA reads TGCAGTGCATCACAATACGGGAGGGTAGCCAAAAACATTCAGTACTTC. It specifies CSASQYGRVAKNIQYF.

The chain carries TRBV28 and TRBJ1-1; tentatively, D is TRBD1 (6 bases). CDR1 and CDR2 (germline): MDHEN, SYDVKM. The CDR3 extends over 15 amino acids. The V gene lost 7 bases and the J gene lost 2 bases, with 17 bases spanning the gap. As DNA, the CDR3 is TGTGCCAGCATCCTGCCGGGGGCGGGTAACACTGAAGCTTTCTTT. Protein: CASILPGAGNTEAFF.

About this clonotype itself: This clone may be a read error of a much larger clone one base away. The chain links TRBV2 to TRBJ2-1, with a possible D match to TRBD2 (6 bases). Trimming took off 11 bases at V and 13 bases at J, with 36 bases between the two ends. The CDR3 has 17 residues. The V gene's germline CDR1 is SNHLY and CDR2 FYNNEI. CDR3 region: CAGEVAGSSGSGETQFF. The CDR3 DNA is TGTGCCGGGGAAGTGGCCGGGAGCTCAGGGAGCGGAGAGACCCAGTTCTTC.

In this sample, this clonotype turned up many times. The chain has TRBV20-1 and TRBJ2-6; D is uncertain. The germline CDR1 and CDR2 sequences are DFQATT and SNEGSKA (reference sequence). This CDR3 region has 14 residues. The V end was cut by 6 bases, the J end by 2 bases, with 11 bases between. CDR3 nucleotides: TGCAGTGCGAAACAGCCTACTGGGGCCAACGTCCTGACTTTC. Translating it yields CSAKQPTGANVLTF.

This clonotype has ten or more counts. The junction differs from germline at one of its ends, possibly a read error. CDR3 coding DNA: TGTGCCAGCAGCCTAGCTCCGTGGGTAGCGGGGCAATACAATGAGCAGTTCTTC. Translating gives CASSLAPWVAGQYNEQFF. This chain uses TRBV7-8 with TRBJ2-1, with 8 bases that match TRBD2. The CDR3 has 18 residues. Germline CDR1 is SGHVS and CDR2 is FQNEAQ.

The V call is TRBV11-2, the J call TRBJ1-2, with 7 nucleotides matching TRBD1. V lost 1 base and J lost 8; bases outside the gene matches: 10. CDR3 length: 15 residues. Germline CDR1 and CDR2: SGHAT and FQNNGV. The CDR3 DNA sequence: TGTGCCAGCAGCTTAGTGGGACAGCTCGCCGTGGGCTACACCTTC. As protein: CASSLVGQLAVGYTF.

This clonotype occurred many times. This chain uses TRBV4-2 with TRBJ2-3, with D unclear. The germline gives CDR1 LGHNA, CDR2 YNFKEQ. V was trimmed by 0 bases and J by 3 bases, leaving 10 bases between them. The CDR3 is made up of 15 amino acids. CDR3 nucleotide sequence: TGTGCCAGCAGCCAAGATCAGACGCGTACAGATACGCAGTATTTT. Its translation: CASSQDQTRTDTQYF.

Written as DNA, the CDR3 is TGCGCCAGCAGCGTCCGGTCGGGGAGCCAAGAGACCCAGTACTTC. Protein product: CASSVRSGSQETQYF. V is TRBV5-1 and J is TRBJ2-5; the D gene is possibly TRBD2 (5 bases). V was trimmed by 4 bases and J by 1 base, leaving 14 bases between them. Germline CDR1 is SGHRS and CDR2 is YFSETQ. The CDR3 contains 15 residues.

This clonotype was seen a few times. Being one base from a much bigger clone, this may be a read error. The J gene is TRBJ1-2, the V gene TRBV7-9, with 9 bases fitting TRBD1. This CDR3 comprises 14 residues. J was trimmed by 12 bases and V by 4 bases; bases with no gene match: 12. Germline loops: CDR1 SEHNR, CDR2 FQNEAQ (reference sequence). CDR3 in DNA: TGTGCCAGCAGCTCTACAGGGGGCGTCATACGCCACACCTTC. This codes for CASSSTGGVIRHTF.

Remarks on this clonotype: A much larger clone is a single base away; this may be a read error. The V gene is TRBV5-5, the J gene TRBJ2-7, with 8 bases identical to TRBD1. The germline CDR1 and CDR2 sequences are SGHKS and YYEKEE (reference sequence). V lost 3 bases to trimming and J lost 1 base; unmatched junction nucleotides: 3. This CDR3 comprises 14 residues. This CDR3 reads CASSWGQVSYEQYF. In DNA form, the CDR3 reads TGTGCCAGCAGCTGGGGACAGGTTTCCTACGAGCAGTACTTC.

V and J are TRBV5-5 and TRBJ2-1; D gene uncertain. Trimming removed 0 bases at V and 8 bases at J, with 15 bases between. The CDR3 runs to 15 residues. The germline V gene encodes CDR1 SGHKS and CDR2 YYEKEE (reference sequence). CDR3 protein: CASSLEIRAPYEQFF. As DNA, the CDR3 is TGTGCCAGCAGCTTGGAAATCCGGGCCCCTTATGAGCAGTTCTTC. Full variable domain (outside the CDR3, taken from reference TRBV5-5 and TRBJ2-1): DAGVTQSPTHLIKTRGQQVTLRCSPISGHKSVSWYQQVLGQGPQFIFQYYEKEERGRGNFPDRFSARQFPNYSSELNVNALLLGDSALYLCASSLEIRAPYEQFFGPGTRLTVL.

J is TRBJ2-1 and V is TRBV20-1, with D possibly TRBD1 on 5 matching bases. CDR3 size: 12 residues. The V end lost 2 bases, the J end lost 9 bases, and 11 bases lay between the germline ends. The germline CDR1 and CDR2 sequences are DFQATT and SNEGSKA (reference sequence). CDR3 residues: CSARRTGVEQFF. CDR3 bases: TGCAGTGCTAGAAGAACAGGTGTTGAGCAGTTCTTC.

This clonotype was observed at least ten times. The V call is TRBV7-2, the J call TRBJ1-5; the D is unclear. Between the trimmed V and J ends, which lost 2 bases and 0 bases, there was a span of 8 bases. From germline, CDR1 is SGHTA and CDR2 FQGNSA. This CDR3 is 15 amino acids long. This chain's CDR3 is CASSLRQISNQPQHF. In DNA form, the CDR3 reads TGTGCCAGCAGCTTACGGCAGATTAGCAATCAGCCCCAGCATTTT.

This clonotype came up many times. The DNA of the CDR3 is TGTGCCAGCAGCCAAATACTACAGGGAGGAAGTGGCTACACCTTC. This codes for CASSQILQGGSGYTF. J is TRBJ1-2 and V is TRBV12-3 or TRBV12-4; TRBD1 is a possible D gene (6 bases). Trimming took off 6 bases at V and 7 bases at J, with 21 bases between the two ends. The CDR3 is 15 amino acids.

This clonotype was counted only a few times. V and J are TRBV3-1 and TRBJ1-1, with a possible D match to TRBD1 (6 bases). Germline CDR1 and CDR2: LGHDT and YNNKEL (reference sequence). V was trimmed by 1 base and J by 10 bases, leaving 7 bases between them. The CDR3 consists of 11 residues. The CDR3 DNA sequence: TGTGCCAGCAGCCAAGCAGGGGCAGCTTTCTTT. Amino acids: CASSQAGAAFF.

This clonotype was counted at least ten times. The V and J genes are TRBV6-2 or TRBV6-3 and TRBJ2-1; 9 bases agree with TRBD1. The CDR3 runs to 14 residues. CDR1 is MNHEY, CDR2 SVGEGT, per germline. J gave up 8 bases and V 6 bases, and 8 bases lay outside the gene matches. CDR3 amino acids: CASRSGQGGYEQFF. The CDR3 DNA follows: TGTGCCAGCAGGTCGGGACAGGGTGGCTATGAGCAGTTCTTC.

This clonotype was observed a handful of times. The chain uses TRBV7-2 and TRBJ1-1; the D is unclear. This CDR3 spans 15 amino acids. The V and J ends lost 0 bases and 0 bases respectively, with 8 bases between them. Germline loops: CDR1 SGHTA, CDR2 FQGNSA. CDR3 bases: TGTGCCAGCAGCTTAGCGGTAGGGATGAACACTGAAGCTTTCTTT. Protein sequence: CASSLAVGMNTEAFF.

With regard to this clonotype: Just one base apart from a much larger clone, this may be a read error. The chain is built from TRBV2 and TRBJ1-2, with D unclear. With 4 bases removed from V and 3 bases from J, the gap between germline ends came to 18 bases. This CDR3 is 16 amino acids long. CDR1 SNHLY and CDR2 FYNNEI come from the germline V gene. CDR3 residues: CASSVGESLLDYGYTF. For the CDR3, the DNA is TGTGCCAGCAGTGTTGGAGAAAGTTTACTCGACTATGGCTACACCTTC.

This clonotype was detected a few times. J is TRBJ1-1 and V is TRBV2; the match to TRBD1 covers 9 bases. Trimming removed 5 bases from V and 6 bases from J; junction bases left unmatched: 4. The CDR3 is 13 amino acids. Looked up from germline, CDR1 is SNHLY and CDR2 is FYNNEI. This CDR3 reads CASSKQGASEAFF. The CDR3 nucleotides read TGTGCCAGCAGTAAACAGGGGGCATCTGAAGCTTTCTTT.

A word on this clonotype: One end of the junction does not line up with germline, which may come from a read error. This chain joins TRBV27 and TRBJ2-7; maybe TRBD1 (6 bases). The DNA end is more similar to TRBJ2-5, so the J call may be wrong. The CDR3 is made up of 15 amino acids. Per the germline V gene, CDR1 is MNHEY and CDR2 is SMNVEV (reference sequence). The CDR3 coding sequence is TGTGTCAGCAGTTCGCGGAACAGGGAAACTGGGACCCAGTACTTC. Protein sequence: CVSSSRNRETGTQYF.

The V and J genes are TRBV9 and TRBJ2-3, with TRBD2 identical over 9 bases. With V trimmed by 1 base and J by 5 bases, 11 bases remained unmatched. This CDR3 comprises 17 residues. Germline assignment: CDR1 SGDLS and CDR2 YYNGEE. CDR3: CASSVYISGGQGDTQYF. The CDR3 nucleotides read TGTGCCAGCAGCGTATACATTAGCGGGGGTCAGGGAGATACGCAGTATTTT.

This clonotype was seen a handful of times. The rearrangement joins TRBV4-2 to TRBJ1-4, with TRBD1 matching 11 bases. Germline loops: CDR1 LGHNA, CDR2 YNFKEQ. This CDR3 contains 17 residues. The V and J ends lost 1 base and 0 bases, in that order; junction bases with no gene match: 1. CDR3 sequence: CASSQGGQGATNEKLFF. The CDR3 nucleotides read TGTGCCAGCAGCCAAGGGGGACAGGGGGCAACTAATGAAAAACTGTTTTTT.

Only a few counts were recorded for this clonotype. The chain joins TRBV20-1 to TRBJ1-5, with D unresolved. The V end was cut by 1 base, the J end by 0 bases, with 19 bases between. CDR3 length: 18 amino acids. CDR1 and CDR2 (germline): DFQATT, SNEGSKA (reference sequence). This CDR3 reads CSARAAELQIYSNQPQHF. As DNA, the CDR3 is TGCAGTGCTAGAGCGGCAGAATTGCAAATTTATAGCAATCAGCCCCAGCATTTT.

Remarks on this clonotype: This sequence may be a read error, since a much larger clone differs from it by one base. This chain uses TRBV30 with TRBJ2-1; 8 bases are shared with TRBD2. This CDR3 is built from 16 residues. CDR1 and CDR2 from the germline V gene are GTSNPN and SVGIG (reference sequence). CDR3 DNA: TGTGCCTGGGACATAGCGGGATTGTCCTCCTACAGTGAGCAGTTCTTC. Translating it yields CAWDIAGLSSYSEQFF.

This clonotype was observed many times. The V and J genes are TRBV20-1 and TRBJ2-7; 7 bases align to TRBD2. The trim removed 6 bases at V and 0 bases at J, leaving 8 bases unmatched. Germline V CDR1 and CDR2: DFQATT, SNEGSKA (reference sequence). The CDR3 is 14 residues long. Written as DNA, the CDR3 is TGCAGTGCCGTCCCGGGAGGTAACTCCTACGAGCAGTACTTC. Translation gives CSAVPGGNSYEQYF.

Concerning this clonotype: A much larger clone sits a single nucleotide away, making a read error possible. This chain joins TRBV4-1 and TRBJ1-2; 11 nucleotides line up with TRBD1. The CDR3 contains 15 residues. The germline CDR1 and CDR2 sequences are MGHRA and YSYEKL. CDR3 DNA sequence: TGCACCAGCAGCCAAGGCGGGACAGGGGGTTATGGCTACACCTTC. It specifies CTSSQGGTGGYGYTF.

A remark on this clonotype: The CDR3 ends on some other residue instead of the conserved phenylalanine or tryptophan, so this is likely a read error. The rearrangement links TRBV7-9 to TRBJ2-5; D gene uncertain. This CDR3 is built from 15 residues. Germline V gives CDR1 SEHNR, CDR2 FQNEAQ (reference sequence). The CDR3 DNA follows: TGTGCCAACAGCTTAGGTCAGCACAGTCAAGAGACCCAGTACTCC. Protein product: CANSLGQHSQETQYS.

About this clonotype: One end of the junction does not line up with germline, which may come from a read error. The V and J genes are TRBV4-2 and TRBJ1-5; D unclear. CDR1 and CDR2 (germline): LGHNA, YNFKEQ. CDR3 length: 14 residues. The CDR3 region has the DNA TGTACCAGCAGCCAAGGAGAGCCCTGGGCGCCCCAGCATTTT. As protein: CTSSQGEPWAPQHF.

This clonotype appeared many times. V usage is TRBV29-1 and J usage is TRBJ2-3; D is undetermined. In germline, CDR1 is SQVTM, CDR2 ANQGSEA. Trimming shortened V by 7 bases and J by 6 bases, and 8 bases separated the two germline ends. The CDR3 contains 10 residues. The CDR3 DNA reads TGCAGCGCCCGGTTGGATACGCAGTATTTT. It translates to CSARLDTQYF.

About this clonotype itself: One end of the junction does not line up with germline, which may come from a read error. The rearrangement joins TRBV4-2 to TRBJ2-3; 8 nucleotides line up with TRBD1. CDR3 length: 17 residues. Germline assignment: CDR1 LGHNA and CDR2 YNFKEQ. The CDR3 DNA reads TGTGTCAGCAGCCACGATGGGACAGGCGATCGCACAGATATGCAGTATTTT. Its translation: CVSSHDGTGDRTDMQYF.